Presented here are 20 T cell receptor beta chains from one specimen sequenced in a study of T cells in Graves' hyperthyroidism and ophthalmopathy. Authors of the study amplified TCR beta CDR3 regions from RNA transcripts. The primer set for the first-round RT-PCR of the TCR CDR3 was HTBI. MiXCR, applied by TCRdb to the multiplex PCR reads, yields one record per CDR3 protein. The sample holds fewer than 400,000 distinct CDR3 sequences, 16% seen once. The sample taken for sequencing was blood. The source is a man under 40 with Graves' hyperthyroidism.

A few counts support this clonotype. DNA for the CDR3: TGCGCCAGCAGCTTTGGGGAGGGACGGGACTATGGCTACACCTTC. Translation: CASSFGEGRDYGYTF. This rearrangement joins TRBV4-1 to TRBJ1-2; possibly TRBD1 for D (5 bases). Trimming cost V 5 bases and J 3 bases, with 16 bases left between them. CDR1 and CDR2 from the germline V gene are MGHRA and YSYEKL. This CDR3 is 15 amino acids long.

This clonotype was recorded many times. The V gene is TRBV12-3 or TRBV12-4, the J gene TRBJ1-4; D is unresolved. The CDR3 has 14 amino acids. V gave up 5 bases and J gave up 3 bases, with 10 bases separating them. The CDR3 DNA reads TGTGCCAGCAGTGAGGGTACGGCTAATGAAAAACTGTTTTTT. It specifies CASSEGTANEKLFF.

This clonotype was seen repeatedly, ten times or more. The chain employs TRBV30 and TRBJ1-2, with D unresolved. Germline CDR1 reads GTSNPN; CDR2 reads SVGIG (reference sequence). The CDR3 is 11 amino acids. The CDR3 spells CASDNDYGYTF. The CDR3 DNA follows: TGTGCGTCTGACAATGACTATGGCTACACCTTC.

This clonotype was detected many times. The chain has TRBV5-1 and TRBJ2-7; 11 nucleotides line up with TRBD2. The CDR3 extends over 14 amino acids. Germline CDR1 reads SGHRS; CDR2 reads YFSETQ. V shed 4 bases and J 6 bases; nucleotides not matched to a gene: 6. CDR3 sequence reads: CASSAGLAESEQYF. Written as DNA, the CDR3 is TGCGCCAGCAGCGCGGGACTAGCGGAATCCGAGCAGTACTTC.

The chain is built from TRBV4-2 and TRBJ2-1; no clear D. The V and J ends lost 0 bases and 4 bases respectively, with 1 base between them. This CDR3 is built from 12 residues. Germline CDR1 LGHNA, CDR2 YNFKEQ. The CDR3 spells CASSQEYNEQFF. The CDR3 nucleotides are TGTGCCAGCAGCCAAGAGTACAATGAGCAGTTCTTC.

This clonotype has more than one count but fewer than ten. The chain uses TRBV9 and TRBJ2-1, with a tentative D call TRBD1 (5 bases). CDR3 length equals 15 residues. Between the trimmed V and J ends, which lost 4 bases and 8 bases, there was a span of 19 bases. Germline lookup yields CDR1 SGDLS and CDR2 YYNGEE. CDR3 in amino acids: CASSPLGHHYDEQFF. For the CDR3, the DNA is TGTGCCAGCAGCCCCTTGGGGCATCATTACGATGAGCAGTTCTTC.

The chain employs TRBV30 and TRBJ1-5, with D perhaps TRBD1 (6 bases). From germline, CDR1 is GTSNPN and CDR2 SVGIG (reference sequence). With 3 bases removed from V and 1 base from J, the gap between germline ends came to 13 bases. The CDR3 runs to 15 residues. CDR3 sequence reads: CAWRLQGGSNQPQHF. DNA of the CDR3: TGTGCCTGGAGGCTACAGGGTGGAAGCAATCAGCCCCAGCATTTT.

The CDR3 reads CASRDEYTDTQYF. Written as DNA, the CDR3 is TGTGCCAGCAGAGACGAGTACACAGATACGCAGTATTTT. The V and J genes are TRBV6-1 and TRBJ2-3, with D hard to call. CDR1 is MNHNS, CDR2 SASEGT, per germline. This CDR3 has 13 amino acids. V lost 6 bases and J 2 bases, leaving 9 bases between the germline ends.

This clonotype occurred a few times. This chain links TRBV4-1 with TRBJ2-5; D remains ambiguous. The length of the CDR3 is 14 residues. With 1 base removed from V and 7 bases from J, the gap between germline ends came to 13 bases. Germline lookup yields CDR1 MGHRA and CDR2 YSYEKL. This CDR3 reads CASSQVRLVGTQYF. The CDR3 nucleotides read TGCGCCAGCAGCCAAGTGAGGTTGGTTGGGACCCAGTACTTC.

At least ten counts were recorded for this clonotype. V usage is TRBV19 and J usage is TRBJ1-5; D is possibly TRBD1 (6 bases). CDR3 length: 13 residues. V was shortened by 6 bases and J by 2 bases, with 8 bases between the two germline ends. CDR1 and CDR2 from the germline V gene are LNHDA and SQIVND (reference sequence). The CDR3 protein is CASREGGNQPQHF. CDR3 nucleotides: TGTGCCAGTAGGGAGGGGGGCAATCAGCCCCAGCATTTT.

In its sample, this clonotype was seen a few times. This chain joins TRBV20-1 and TRBJ2-7; no clear D gene. Trimming pared 6 bases from V and 1 base from J, leaving 10 bases between. Per the germline V gene, CDR1 is DFQATT and CDR2 is SNEGSKA (reference sequence). CDR3 length: 12 amino acids. Written as DNA, the CDR3 is TGCAGTGCCCCTAGACGGTCCTACGAGCAGTACTTC. Translation gives CSAPRRSYEQYF.

This clonotype was counted only a few times. The V gene is TRBV28, the J gene TRBJ2-1; maybe TRBD2 (6 bases). Looked up from germline, CDR1 is MDHEN and CDR2 is SYDVKM. This CDR3 is 15 amino acids long. V was clipped by 2 bases and J by 4 bases, with 12 bases between them. The DNA for the CDR3 is TGTGCCAGCAGTTTAGGCGGGAAGGCTTACAATGAGCAGTTCTTC. Translated, it gives CASSLGGKAYNEQFF.

This clonotype was seen many times. The rearrangement uses TRBV12-3 or TRBV12-4 and TRBJ2-7, with TRBD2 identical over 7 bases. This CDR3 is built from 16 residues. V shed 5 bases and J 0 bases; nucleotides not matched to a gene: 10. CDR3 sequence reads: CASSRTLAESSYEQYF. The CDR3 nucleotides read TGTGCCAGCAGTCGGACTCTAGCGGAAAGCTCCTACGAGCAGTACTTC.

This chain joins TRBV12-3 or TRBV12-4 and TRBJ2-1, with D perhaps matching TRBD2 (6 bases). The CDR3 is made up of 13 amino acids. Trimming pared 6 bases from V and 7 bases from J, leaving 13 bases between. The CDR3 sequence is CASRPSRGNEQFF. CDR3 DNA: TGTGCCAGCAGACCCTCTCGGGGGAATGAGCAGTTCTTC.

This clonotype has a count of ten or more. The chain recombines TRBV11-2 with TRBJ1-1; possible D gene TRBD1, 5 bases. Germline CDR1 reads SGHAT; CDR2 reads FQNNGV. The CDR3 runs to 12 residues. The germline V and J ends were trimmed by 2 bases and 10 bases, with 11 bases remaining between them. The CDR3 protein is CASSLSGAIAFF. The CDR3 DNA follows: TGTGCCAGCAGCTTATCTGGGGCCATAGCTTTCTTT.

This chain links TRBV19 with TRBJ2-1; 7 bases align to TRBD1. J gave up 4 bases and V 10 bases, and 13 bases lay outside the gene matches. CDR3 length equals 15 residues. Germline V gene lookup returns CDR1 LNHDA and CDR2 SQIVND (reference sequence). Here the CDR3 DNA reads TGTGCCACCCAGACAGGGATGACATCTTACAATGAGCAGTTCTTC. Translated, it gives CATQTGMTSYNEQFF.

This chain joins TRBV20-1 and TRBJ2-2, with 8 bases lining up with TRBD1. The J segment lost 6 bases and the V segment lost 6 bases, leaving 12 bases of the junction unmatched. This CDR3 contains 15 residues. Germline lookup yields CDR1 DFQATT and CDR2 SNEGSKA (reference sequence). The CDR3 loop is CSAYDPTGGSGELFF. The CDR3 DNA follows: TGCAGTGCGTACGACCCTACAGGGGGGTCCGGGGAGCTGTTTTTT.

This clonotype was observed a handful of times. V gene TRBV11-2 combines with J gene TRBJ2-2; D remains ambiguous. With 1 base removed from V and 4 bases from J, the gap between germline ends came to 7 bases. Germline CDR1 SGHAT, CDR2 FQNNGV. This CDR3 region has 14 residues. The CDR3 is CASSLVGFTGELFF. The CDR3 bases are TGTGCCAGCAGCTTAGTCGGATTCACCGGGGAGCTGTTTTTT.

This clonotype has a count of ten or more. V and J are TRBV2 and TRBJ2-1; no firm D call. The V gene's germline CDR1 is SNHLY and CDR2 FYNNEI. This CDR3 has 11 amino acids. V lost 4 bases and J lost 10, with 8 bases in between. CDR3 sequence (DNA): TGTGCCAGCAGTGGAGCTGGAGAGCAGTTCTTC. Translated, it gives CASSGAGEQFF. Supplemented by reference TRBV2 and TRBJ2-1, the full variable domain reads EPEVTQTPSHQVTQMGQEVILRCVPISNHLYFYWYRQILGQKVEFLVSFYNNEISEKSEIFDDQFSVERPDGSNFTLKIRSTKLEDSAMYFCASSGAGEQFFGPGTRLTVL.

This clonotype was counted between two and nine times. This chain links TRBV15 with TRBJ2-1; 11 nucleotides agree with TRBD1. V dropped 7 bases and J dropped 6; count of bases not matched to a gene: 5. CDR3 length equals 14 residues. CDR1 is LNHNV and CDR2 is YYDKDF in the germline V gene (reference sequence). The CDR3 here is CATKGTGGPNEQFF. CDR3 sequence (DNA): TGTGCCACCAAGGGGACAGGGGGTCCCAATGAGCAGTTCTTC.